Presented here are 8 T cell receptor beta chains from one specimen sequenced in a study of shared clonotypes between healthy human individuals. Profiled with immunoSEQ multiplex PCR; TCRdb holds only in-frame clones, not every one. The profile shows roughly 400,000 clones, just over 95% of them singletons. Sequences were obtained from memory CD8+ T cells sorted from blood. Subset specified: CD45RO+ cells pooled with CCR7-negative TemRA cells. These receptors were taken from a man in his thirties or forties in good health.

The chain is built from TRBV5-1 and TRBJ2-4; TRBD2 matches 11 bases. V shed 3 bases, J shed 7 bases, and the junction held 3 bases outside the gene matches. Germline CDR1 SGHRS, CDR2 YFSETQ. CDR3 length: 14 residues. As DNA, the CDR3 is TGCGCCAGCAGCTCTTCTAGCGGGAGGAACATTCAGTACTTC. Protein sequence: CASSSSSGRNIQYF. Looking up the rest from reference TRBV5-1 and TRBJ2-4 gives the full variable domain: KAGVTQTPRYLIKTRGQQVTLSCSPISGHRSVSWYQQTPGQGLQFLFEYFSETQRNKGNFPGRFSGRQFSNSRSEMNVSTLELGDSALYLCASSSSSGRNIQYFGAGTRLSVL.

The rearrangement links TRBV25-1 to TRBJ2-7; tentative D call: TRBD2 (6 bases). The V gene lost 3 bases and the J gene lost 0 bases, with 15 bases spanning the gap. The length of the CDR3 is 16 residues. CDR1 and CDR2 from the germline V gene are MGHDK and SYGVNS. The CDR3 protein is CASSDPRDSFSYEQYF. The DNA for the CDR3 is TGTGCCAGCAGTGACCCCCGGGACTCCTTCTCCTACGAGCAGTACTTC.

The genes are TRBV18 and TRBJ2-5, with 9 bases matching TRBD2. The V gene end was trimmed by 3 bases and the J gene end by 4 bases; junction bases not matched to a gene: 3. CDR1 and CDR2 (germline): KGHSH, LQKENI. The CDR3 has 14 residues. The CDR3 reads CASSPVTSGETQYF. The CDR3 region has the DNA TGTGCCAGCTCACCGGTGACTAGCGGAGAGACCCAGTACTTC.

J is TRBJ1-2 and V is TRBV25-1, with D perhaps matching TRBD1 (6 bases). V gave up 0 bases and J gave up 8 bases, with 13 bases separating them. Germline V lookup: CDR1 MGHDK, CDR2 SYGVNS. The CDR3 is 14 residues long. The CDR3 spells CASSEYPGAGGYTF. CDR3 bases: TGTGCCAGCAGTGAATATCCGGGGGCAGGAGGCTACACCTTC.

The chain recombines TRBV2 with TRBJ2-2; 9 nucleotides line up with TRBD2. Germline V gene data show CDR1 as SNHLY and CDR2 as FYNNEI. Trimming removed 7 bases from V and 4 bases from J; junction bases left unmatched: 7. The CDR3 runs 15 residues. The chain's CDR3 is CASKLAGVITGELFF. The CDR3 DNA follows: TGTGCCAGCAAGTTAGCGGGAGTGATCACCGGGGAGCTGTTTTTT.

Here the CDR3 DNA reads TGCAGCGTTAAGTTCAAGGGGGCCTCGAACACTGAAGCTTTCTTT. This gives the protein CSVKFKGASNTEAFF. The J gene is TRBJ1-1, the V gene TRBV29-1, with 7 bases that match TRBD1. With 5 bases clipped from V and 1 base from J, the junction kept 10 bases outside the gene matches. The CDR3 has 15 residues. CDR1 is SQVTM, CDR2 ANQGSEA, per germline.

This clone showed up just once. DNA of the CDR3: TGTGCCACCAGCACATACGGTTTTAGCTACGAGCAGTACTTC. It is translated as CATSTYGFSYEQYF. The rearrangement links TRBV15 to TRBJ2-7; D gene uncertain. V was clipped by 4 bases and J by 3 bases, with 13 bases between them. CDR3 length equals 14 residues. CDR1 and CDR2 from the germline V gene are LNHNV and YYDKDF (reference sequence).

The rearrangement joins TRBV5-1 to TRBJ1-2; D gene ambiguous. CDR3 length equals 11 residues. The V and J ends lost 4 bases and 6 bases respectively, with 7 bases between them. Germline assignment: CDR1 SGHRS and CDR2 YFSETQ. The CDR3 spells CASSESDGYTF. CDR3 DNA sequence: TGCGCCAGCAGCGAATCGGATGGCTACACCTTC.